This T cell receptor (beta chain) was identified during a study of blood T cells in healthy people across ages (dated by TCRdb to about 2015). At the level of the whole study: In model experiments, roughly one uniquely barcoded TCR beta cDNA molecule per two T cells was captured by template switching. To track age-related changes in TCR beta repertoire diversity, the study relied on deep sequencing normalized with unique cDNA molecular identifiers. Two additional independent replicas of 1 million unique cDNA reads from the same blood draw were analyzed for two donors (one aged 18 to 29 and one aged 80 or older). Four age groups were formed from the donors: young (average about 15 years), middle-aged (around 37), aged (62) and long-lived (less than 85).

The method behind the library was 5' RACE. These reads were obtained on an Illumina HiSeq 2500. A second PCR of roughly 7 to 12 cycles was performed with a sample-barcoded 5' primer and a J-beta primer mix. A template-switch 5' adaptor carrying 12 random nucleotides introduced a unique molecular identifier onto each TCR beta cDNA molecule. At least 3 million CDR3-containing paired-end reads were obtained from each sample. First-strand cDNA was synthesized from all RNA with the Mint cDNA synthesis kit, primed by a TRBC-specific oligonucleotide. Following uracil-DNA glycosylase treatment, all cDNA underwent a first 18-cycle PCR with the universal primers M1SS and BC2_uni_R. The authors' pipeline ran thus. For normalization, 1 million high-quality reads, each with a distinct molecular identifier, were randomly selected from each sample. Instead of being binned into consensus sequences, reads with shared molecular identifiers were discarded. CDR3 identification, clonotype clustering and error correction used MiTCR with a Q25 quality threshold and the strictest error-elimination algorithm. A nonparametric unseen species model with Euler transformation was used to estimate a lower bound on total TCR beta diversity. The public reads were reprocessed in TCRdb via fastp at Q25 and MiXCR, keeping in-frame beta chains. Each entry is one CDR3 protein sequence, shown with its most common DNA and genes. TCRdb's processing, not the study's, gives the V and J calls here. The sample contains roughly 560,000 distinct CDR3 sequences, nearly 25% of them found a single time. Approximately 8.7% of the sample belongs to the ten largest clones.

Systemically healthy Caucasian individuals from Russia, some 38 in total and aged roughly 6 to 95 years, were included as donors. Each donor gave approximately 9.4 milliliters of peripheral blood, drawn into EDTA-treated Vacutainer tubes. Ficoll-Paque density-gradient centrifugation was used to isolate PBMCs, with at least 7 million obtained per sample. Trizol reagent was used to extract total RNA from the PBMCs, yielding at least 5.5 micrograms per sample. The percentages of naive CD45RAhigh/CD27high T cells were determined by flow cytometry on a PBMC aliquot from every donor. Points the paper makes about the study in general: The long-lived group showed more naive CD4+ T cells, fewer expanded clones and increased TCR diversity than the aged group, suggesting age selection. Since profiling was done on bulk unsorted PBMCs, naive and antigen-experienced compartments could not be conclusively compared. The percentage of naive T cells measured by flow cytometry correlated strongly with observed TCR beta diversity. The CMV infection status of donors was not known, potentially confounding age-related changes in expanded clonotypes. Estimates of total diversity from one million sequenced T cells were regarded as lower bounds and underestimates. Observed TCR beta diversity per million T cells fell roughly linearly with age, and a significant reduction was already apparent by age about 43.

Regarding this clonotype: The target of this receptor is not known. No base-level quality is on record; no much larger clone is a single base apart.

CDR1 and CDR2 are read off the germline V gene as SGDLS and YYNGEE. Its CDR3 holds 16 amino acids, cysteine through phenylalanine. Of the read, only the CDR3 DNA is kept; its 48 bases are in frame from base 1. The V and J ends are trimmed by 3 bases and 1 base, leaving 13 bases between them. These data also formed part of another study, on T cells of mothers and their children. The second study, in turn, reports: Nine systemically healthy Caucasian individuals served as donors, namely three mothers together with their six children. cDNA synthesis used all of the extracted RNA, with roughly 1.6 ug of RNA in each 15 ul reaction. In the second PCR, the M1S primer introduced both the sample barcodes and 2-4 random nucleotides. Each mother yielded over 9 million TCR beta CDR3 reads and each child about 3 million reads. Thymic selection similarly shapes TCR recombination output in related and unrelated pairs, with minor effect from inherited differences. Normalized repertoire overlap was always slightly but never significantly higher in related than unrelated mother-child pairs. No persistent microchimeric T cell clones were found, with a detection sensitivity of roughly 92 clones per million clonotypes. In the study, deep NGS was used to compare the TCR beta repertoires of mothers and children, and features distinguishing related mother-child pairs from unrelated individuals were sought. On average, the children were roughly 10 +/- 4 years old, while the mothers were around 42 +/- 4 years old. Libraries were sequenced on Illumina HiSeq 2000 with 100+100 nt paired-end reads after adapter ligation with NEBNext reagents. To prevent cross-contamination, the mother and child libraries were prepared a month apart and were sequenced in separate runs. Between roughly 500,000 and 2,300,000 distinct TCR beta clonotypes were identified per donor. Naive TCR beta clonotypes were estimated from low-frequency clonotypes matched to each donor's FACS-determined naive share, without sorting.

The sequence joins TRBV9 to TRBJ2-2; the D region possibly corresponds to TRBD1 (7 bases align). The sequenced sample was blood. The receptor was isolated from a boy between 10 and 17 years old in good health. The DNA sequence is given as TGTGCCAGCAGCGCCGGCGGGACAGTGAACACCGGGGAGCTGTTTTTT. It encodes CASSAGGTVNTGELFF.